This T cell receptor beta chain was identified during a study of post-analysis software for immune sequencing data. Turning to the study itself: Courses of disease covered relapsing-remitting, secondary progressive and progressive-relapsing multiple sclerosis. General observations from the study: Co-batched samples clustered tightly together by F measure. Compared against controls, patients with multiple sclerosis displayed significantly lower normalized Chao1 diversity. Comparison of patients with controls showed five TRBV segments more frequent in patients, TRBV5-6, TRBV5-1 and TRBV20-1 among them.

Sequencing libraries made from TCR beta cDNA carried unique molecular identifiers. The source material, about 0.85 to 11 million T cells, gave rise to 400,000 to 550,000 cDNA molecules. TCRdb passed the PCR reads through MiXCR, listing each CDR3 protein once. In the table there are roughly 580,000 distinct CDR3 sequences, around 47% of which are singletons. V lost 5 bases and J 0 bases, leaving 25 bases between the germline ends. Germline V gene lookup returns CDR1 MGHDK and CDR2 SYGVNS. This CDR3 comprises 20 residues. On this clonotype itself: Its antigen remains unknown.

The chain uses TRBV25-1 and TRBJ1-4, with D unclear. The receptor comes from a girl aged 10 to 17 with multiple sclerosis. Sequencing used blood. The CDR3, as DNA: TGTGCCAGCAGTCCCCGTCCCTGGATCCCCATTCCAACAACTAATGAAAAACTGTTTTTT. Amino acids: CASSPRPWIPIPTTNEKLFF. The entire variable domain, with the rest obtained from reference TRBV25-1 and TRBJ1-4, is as follows: EADIYQTPRYLVIGTGKKITLECSQTMGHDKMYWYQQDPGMELHLIHYSYGVNSTEKGDLSSESTVSRIRTEHFPLTLESARPSHTSQYLCASSPRPWIPIPTTNEKLFFGSGTQLSVL.